The rows below give T cell receptor beta chains drawn from one sample of a study of neurological immune-mediated disorders. A single record per CDR3 protein comes from TCRdb applying MiXCR to the 5' RACE reads. Seen here are over 11,000 distinct CDR3 sequences, about 10% observed once, and the top ten hold 24%. The sequenced material came from PBMCs. The receptor source for this set is a woman aged 40 to 49 in good health. The CDR3 runs from the conserved cysteine through the conserved F or W. A D gene is named only where the DNA matches it firmly. Only part of the rows carry a size: once, few, many, or a class if the clone is expanded.

abundance | d_gene | j_gene | v_gene | CDR3aa | CDR3nt
many | NA | TRBJ1-2 | TRBV20-1 | CSARDRIRTGGGYTF | TGCAGTGCTAGAGATCGAATTCGGACGGGTGGTGGCTACACCTTC
many | NA | TRBJ2-7 | TRBV7-2 | CASREQVSYEQYF | TGTGCCAGCAGGGAGCAGGTTTCTTACGAGCAGTACTTC
many | NA | TRBJ2-3 | TRBV6-4 | CASSVGDTQYF | TGTGCCAGCAGTGTGGGAGATACGCAGTATTTT
NA | NA | TRBJ2-5 | TRBV2 | CASIGAQTTENQYF | TGTGCCAGCATAGGGGCTCAAACAACGGAGAACCAGTACTTC
many | NA | TRBJ2-2 | TRBV7-2 | CASSLRALSTGELFF | TGTGCCAGCAGCTTACGAGCGCTTAGCACCGGGGAGCTGTTTTTT
many | NA | TRBJ2-7 | TRBV27 | CASSFSSLYEQYF | TGTGCCAGCAGTTTCTCCTCACTATACGAGCAGTACTTC
NA | NA | TRBJ2-2 | TRBV7-9 | CASSTNRNTELFF | TGTGCCAGCAGCACGAACAGGAACACCGAGCTGTTTTTT
many | NA | TRBJ2-2 | TRBV12-3/TRBV12-4 | CASSPQGRAGELFF | TGTGCCAGCAGCCCCCAGGGGAGAGCCGGGGAGCTGTTTTTT
many | NA | TRBJ1-1 | TRBV5-1 | CASSSAPLNTEAFF | TGCGCCAGCAGCTCGGCCCCATTGAACACTGAAGCTTTCTTT
many | NA | TRBJ1-1 | TRBV5-1 | CASSLRGYTEAFF | TGCGCCAGCAGCTTGAGGGGCTACACTGAAGCTTTCTTT
many | NA | TRBJ2-7 | TRBV6-1 | CASSEEGGGYEQYF | TGTGCCAGCAGTGAAGAGGGCGGCGGTTACGAGCAGTACTTC
many | TRBD2 | TRBJ2-3 | TRBV5-1 | CASSLAGGPATQYF | TGCGCCAGCAGCTTAGCGGGGGGGCCTGCTACGCAGTATTTT
few | TRBD1 | TRBJ1-6 | TRBV19 | CASTTGTGLNSPLHF | TGTGCCAGTACCACCGGGACAGGGCTCAATTCACCCCTCCACTTT
many | NA | TRBJ2-4 | TRBV18 | CASSPTPGVSKNIQYF | TGTGCCAGCTCACCTACCCCAGGGGTTTCCAAAAACATTCAGTACTTC